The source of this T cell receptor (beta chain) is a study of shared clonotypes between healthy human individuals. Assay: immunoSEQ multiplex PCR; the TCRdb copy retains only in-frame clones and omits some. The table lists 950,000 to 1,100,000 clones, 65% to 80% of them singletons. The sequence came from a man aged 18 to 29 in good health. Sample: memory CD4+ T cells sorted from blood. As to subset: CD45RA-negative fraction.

The CDR3 is CASGRRGREIEQFF. The CDR3 bases are TGTGCCAGCGGTCGGCGGGGGCGGGAGATTGAGCAGTTCTTC. This chain links TRBV5-4 with TRBJ2-1, with a tentative D call TRBD2 (7 bases). Trimming shortened V by 7 bases and J by 9 bases, and 20 bases separated the two germline ends. CDR1 and CDR2 from the germline V gene are SGHNT and YYREEE (reference sequence). The CDR3 extends over 14 amino acids.